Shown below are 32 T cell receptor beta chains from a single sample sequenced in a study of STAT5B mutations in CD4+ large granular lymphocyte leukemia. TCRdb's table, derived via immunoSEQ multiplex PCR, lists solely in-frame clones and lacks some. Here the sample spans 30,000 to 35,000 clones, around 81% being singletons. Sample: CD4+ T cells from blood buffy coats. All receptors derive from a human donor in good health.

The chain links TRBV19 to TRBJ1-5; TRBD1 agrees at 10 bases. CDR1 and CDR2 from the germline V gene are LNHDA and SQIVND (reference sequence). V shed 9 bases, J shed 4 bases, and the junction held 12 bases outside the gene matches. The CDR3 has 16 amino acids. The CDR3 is CARTESGTGVNQPQHF. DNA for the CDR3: TGTGCCAGGACGGAGTCGGGGACAGGGGTTAATCAGCCCCAGCATTTT.

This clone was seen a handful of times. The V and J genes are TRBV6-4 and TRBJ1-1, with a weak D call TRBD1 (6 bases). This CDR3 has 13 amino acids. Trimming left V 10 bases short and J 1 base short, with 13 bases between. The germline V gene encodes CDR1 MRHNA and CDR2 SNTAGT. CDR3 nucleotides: TGTGCCACCTCGGACAGACCGAACACTGAAGCTTTCTTT. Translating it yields CATSDRPNTEAFF.

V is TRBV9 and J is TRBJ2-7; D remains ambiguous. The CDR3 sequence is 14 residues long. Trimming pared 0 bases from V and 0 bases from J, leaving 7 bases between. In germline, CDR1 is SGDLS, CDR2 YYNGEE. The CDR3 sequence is CASSVGTDSYEQYF. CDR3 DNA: TGTGCCAGCAGCGTAGGGACGGACTCCTACGAGCAGTACTTC.

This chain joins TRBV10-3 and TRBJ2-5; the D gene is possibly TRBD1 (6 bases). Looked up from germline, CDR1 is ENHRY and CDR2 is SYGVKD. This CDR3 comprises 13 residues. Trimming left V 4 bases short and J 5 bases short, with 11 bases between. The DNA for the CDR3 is TGTGCCATCAGTGGGGGGCAGGGTGAGACCCAGTACTTC. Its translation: CAISGGQGETQYF.

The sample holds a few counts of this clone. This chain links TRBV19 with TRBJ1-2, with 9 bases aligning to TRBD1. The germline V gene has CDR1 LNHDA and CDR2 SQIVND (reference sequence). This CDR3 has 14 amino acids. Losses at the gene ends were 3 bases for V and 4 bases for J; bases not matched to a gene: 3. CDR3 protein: CASSIPGQGYGYTF. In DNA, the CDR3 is TGTGCCAGTAGTATCCCGGGACAGGGCTATGGCTACACCTTC.

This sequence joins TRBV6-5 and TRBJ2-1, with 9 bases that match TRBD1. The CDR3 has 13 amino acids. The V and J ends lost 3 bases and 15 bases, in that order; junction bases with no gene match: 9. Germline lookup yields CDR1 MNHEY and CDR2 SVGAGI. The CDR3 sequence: CASSYSLGQGSFF. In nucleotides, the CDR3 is TGTGCCAGCAGTTATAGTCTAGGACAGGGGTCGTTCTTC.

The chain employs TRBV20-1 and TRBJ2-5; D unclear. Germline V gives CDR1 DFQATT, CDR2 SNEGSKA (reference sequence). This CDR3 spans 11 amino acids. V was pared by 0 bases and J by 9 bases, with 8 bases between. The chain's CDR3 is CSARDLWAQYF. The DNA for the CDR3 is TGCAGTGCTAGAGATCTATGGGCCCAGTACTTC.

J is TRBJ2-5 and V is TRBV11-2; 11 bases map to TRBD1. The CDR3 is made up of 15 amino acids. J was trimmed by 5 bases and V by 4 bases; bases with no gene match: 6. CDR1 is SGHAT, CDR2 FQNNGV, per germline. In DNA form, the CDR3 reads TGTGCCAGCAGCTCTGGACAGGGGGCGTGGGAGACCCAGTACTTC. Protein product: CASSSGQGAWETQYF.

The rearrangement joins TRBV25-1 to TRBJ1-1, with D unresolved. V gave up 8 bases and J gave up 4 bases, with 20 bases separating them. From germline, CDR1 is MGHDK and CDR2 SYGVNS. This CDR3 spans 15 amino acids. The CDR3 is CASQKTTTGRTEAFF. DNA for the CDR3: TGTGCCAGCCAAAAGACCACGACGGGTCGCACTGAAGCTTTCTTT.

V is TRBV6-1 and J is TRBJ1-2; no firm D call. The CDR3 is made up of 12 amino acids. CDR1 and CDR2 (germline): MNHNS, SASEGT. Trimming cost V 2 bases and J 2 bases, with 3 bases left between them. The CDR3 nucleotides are TGTGCCAGCAGTGAATTCAACTATGGCTACACCTTC. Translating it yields CASSEFNYGYTF.

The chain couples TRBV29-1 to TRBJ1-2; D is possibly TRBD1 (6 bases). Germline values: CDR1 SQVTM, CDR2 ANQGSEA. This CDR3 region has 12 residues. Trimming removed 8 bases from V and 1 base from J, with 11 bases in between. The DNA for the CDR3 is TGCAGCTTCCAGGGGAATAACTATGGCTACACCTTC. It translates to CSFQGNNYGYTF.

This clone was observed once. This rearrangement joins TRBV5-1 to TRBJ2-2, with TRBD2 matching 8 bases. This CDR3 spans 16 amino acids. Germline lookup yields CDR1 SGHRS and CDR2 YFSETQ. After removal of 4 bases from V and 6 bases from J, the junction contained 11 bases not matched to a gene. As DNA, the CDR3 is TGCGCCAGCAGCGGCTCCGGGACTAGGGGGGCCGGGGAGCTGTTTTTT. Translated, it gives CASSGSGTRGAGELFF.

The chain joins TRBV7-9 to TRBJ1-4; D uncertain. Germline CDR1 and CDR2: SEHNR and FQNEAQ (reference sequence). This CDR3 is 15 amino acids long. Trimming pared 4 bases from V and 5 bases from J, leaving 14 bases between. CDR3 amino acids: CASSSSGGANEKLFF. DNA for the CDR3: TGTGCCAGCAGCTCCTCGGGTGGCGCCAATGAAAAACTGTTTTTT.

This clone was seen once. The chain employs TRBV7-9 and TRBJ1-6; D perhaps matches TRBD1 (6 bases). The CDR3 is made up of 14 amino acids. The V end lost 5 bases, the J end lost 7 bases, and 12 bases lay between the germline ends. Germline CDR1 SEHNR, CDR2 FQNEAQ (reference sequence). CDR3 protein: CASSPQGLNSPLHF. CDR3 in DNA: TGTGCCAGCAGCCCCCAGGGGCTGAATTCACCCCTCCACTTT. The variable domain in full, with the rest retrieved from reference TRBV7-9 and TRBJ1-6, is DTGVSQNPRHKITKRGQNVTFRCDPISEHNRLYWYRQTLGQGPEFLTYFQNEAQLEKSRLLSDRFSAERPKGSFSTLEIQRTEQGDSAMYLCASSPQGLNSPLHFGNGTRLTVT.

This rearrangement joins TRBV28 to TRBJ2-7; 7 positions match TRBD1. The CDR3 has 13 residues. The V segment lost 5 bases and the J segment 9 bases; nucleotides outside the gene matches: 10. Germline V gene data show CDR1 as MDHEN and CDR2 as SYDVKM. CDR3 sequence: CASSLQGMTSQYF. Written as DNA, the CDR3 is TGTGCCAGCAGTCTACAGGGGATGACATCGCAGTACTTC.

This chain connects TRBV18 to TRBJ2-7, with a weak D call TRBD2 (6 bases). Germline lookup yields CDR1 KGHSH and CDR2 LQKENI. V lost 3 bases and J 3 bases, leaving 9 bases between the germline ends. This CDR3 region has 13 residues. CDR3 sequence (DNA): TGTGCCAGCTCACCCGCGGGGCTCTACGAGCAGTACTTC. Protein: CASSPAGLYEQYF.

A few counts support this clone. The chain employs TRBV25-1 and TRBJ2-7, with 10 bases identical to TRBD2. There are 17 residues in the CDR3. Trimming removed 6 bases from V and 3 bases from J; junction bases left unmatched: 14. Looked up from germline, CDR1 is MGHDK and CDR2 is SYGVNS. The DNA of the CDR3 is TGTGCCAGCAGGGGGAGGAGGAAGCGGGAGGGCCTCTACGAGCAGTACTTC. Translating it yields CASRGRRKREGLYEQYF.

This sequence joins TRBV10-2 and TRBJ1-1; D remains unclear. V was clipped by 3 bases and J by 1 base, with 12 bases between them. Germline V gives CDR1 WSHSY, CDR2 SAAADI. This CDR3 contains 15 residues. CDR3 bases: TGCGCCAGCAGTGATTGGGCAGAGGCGAACACTGAAGCTTTCTTT. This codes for CASSDWAEANTEAFF.

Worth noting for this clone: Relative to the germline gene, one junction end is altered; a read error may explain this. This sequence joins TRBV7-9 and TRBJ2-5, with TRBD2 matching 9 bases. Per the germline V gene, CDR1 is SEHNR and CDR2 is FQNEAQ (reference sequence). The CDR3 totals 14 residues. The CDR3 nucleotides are TGTGCCAGCAGCGTAGCGGGAGCCCCGCTGGAGCAGTACTTC. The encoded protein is CASSVAGAPLEQYF. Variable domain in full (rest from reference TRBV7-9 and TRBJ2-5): DTGVSQNPRHKITKRGQNVTFRCDPISEHNRLYWYRQTLGQGPEFLTYFQNEAQLEKSRLLSDRFSAERPKGSFSTLEIQRTEQGDSAMYLCASSVAGAPLEQYFGPGTRLLVL.

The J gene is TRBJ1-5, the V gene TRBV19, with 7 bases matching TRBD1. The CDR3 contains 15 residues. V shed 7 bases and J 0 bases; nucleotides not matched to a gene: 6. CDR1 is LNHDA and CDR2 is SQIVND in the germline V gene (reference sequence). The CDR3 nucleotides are TGTGCCAGTACCCCGGGACAGCCTAGCAATCAGCCCCAGCATTTT. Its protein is CASTPGQPSNQPQHF.

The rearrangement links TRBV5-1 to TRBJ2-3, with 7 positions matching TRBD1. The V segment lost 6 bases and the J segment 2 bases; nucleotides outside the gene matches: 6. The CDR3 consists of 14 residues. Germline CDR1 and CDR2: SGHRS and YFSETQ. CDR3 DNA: TGCGCCAGCACCTGGGACAGAATCACAGATACGCAGTATTTT. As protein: CASTWDRITDTQYF.

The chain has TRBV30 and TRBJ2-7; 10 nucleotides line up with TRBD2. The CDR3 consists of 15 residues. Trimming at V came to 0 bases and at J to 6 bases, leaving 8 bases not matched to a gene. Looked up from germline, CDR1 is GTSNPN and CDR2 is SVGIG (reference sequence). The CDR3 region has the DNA TGTGCCTGGAGTGTACCCCTGGTAGCGGGAGGCGAGCAGTACTTC. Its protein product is CAWSVPLVAGGEQYF.

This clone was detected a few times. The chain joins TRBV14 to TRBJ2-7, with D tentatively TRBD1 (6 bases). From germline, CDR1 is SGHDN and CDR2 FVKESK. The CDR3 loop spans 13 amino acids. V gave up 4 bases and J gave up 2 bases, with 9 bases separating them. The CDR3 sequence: CASSRGRAYEQYF. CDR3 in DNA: TGTGCCAGCAGCCGGGGGCGAGCCTACGAGCAGTACTTC.

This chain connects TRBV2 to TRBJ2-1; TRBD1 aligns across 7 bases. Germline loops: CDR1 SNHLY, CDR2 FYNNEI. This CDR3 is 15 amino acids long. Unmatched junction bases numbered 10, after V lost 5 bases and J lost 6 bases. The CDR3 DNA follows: TGTGCCAGCAGTCCACAGGGGTTGTCGTCCAATGAGCAGTTCTTC. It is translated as CASSPQGLSSNEQFF.

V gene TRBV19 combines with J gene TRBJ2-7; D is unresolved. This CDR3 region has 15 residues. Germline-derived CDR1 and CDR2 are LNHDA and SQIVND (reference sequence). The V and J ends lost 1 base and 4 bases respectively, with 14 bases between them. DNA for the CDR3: TGTGCCAGTAGTATAGGAAGGGCGCGCCTATACGAGCAGTACTTC. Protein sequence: CASSIGRARLYEQYF.

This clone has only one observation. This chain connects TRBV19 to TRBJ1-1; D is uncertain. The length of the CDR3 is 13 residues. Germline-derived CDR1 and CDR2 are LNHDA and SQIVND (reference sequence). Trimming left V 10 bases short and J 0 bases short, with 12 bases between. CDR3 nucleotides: TGTGCCACCACGATAGGGATGAACACTGAAGCTTTCTTT. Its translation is CATTIGMNTEAFF.

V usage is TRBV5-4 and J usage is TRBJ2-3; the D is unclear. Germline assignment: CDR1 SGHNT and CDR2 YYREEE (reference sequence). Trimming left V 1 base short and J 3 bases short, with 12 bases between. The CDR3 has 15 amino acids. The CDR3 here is CASSLSLLETDTQYF. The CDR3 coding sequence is TGTGCCAGCAGCTTGTCTCTCCTGGAGACAGATACGCAGTATTTT.

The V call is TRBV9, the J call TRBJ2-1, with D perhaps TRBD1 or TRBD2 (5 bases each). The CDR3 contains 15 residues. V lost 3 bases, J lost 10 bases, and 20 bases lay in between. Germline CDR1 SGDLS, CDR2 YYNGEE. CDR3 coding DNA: TGTGCCAGCAGCGGAACGGGACCAAATCTCGGGGAGCAGTTCTTC. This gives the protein CASSGTGPNLGEQFF.

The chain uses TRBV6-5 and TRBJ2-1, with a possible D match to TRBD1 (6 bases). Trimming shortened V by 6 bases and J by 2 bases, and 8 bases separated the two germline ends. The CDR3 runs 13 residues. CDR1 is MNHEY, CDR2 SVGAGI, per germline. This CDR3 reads CASRWDTYNEQFF. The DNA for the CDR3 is TGTGCCAGCAGATGGGACACCTACAATGAGCAGTTCTTC.

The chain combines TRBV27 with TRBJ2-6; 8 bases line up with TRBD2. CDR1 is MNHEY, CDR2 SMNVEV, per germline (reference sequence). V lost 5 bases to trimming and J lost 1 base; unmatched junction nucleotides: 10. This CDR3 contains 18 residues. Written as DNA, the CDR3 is TGTGCCAGCAGTCATGCGGGACTAGGTAATTCTGGGGCCAACGTCCTGACTTTC. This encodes CASSHAGLGNSGANVLTF.

DNA for the CDR3: TGCGCCAGCAGCGGGGCCTACAATGAGCAGTTCTTC. Protein: CASSGAYNEQFF. The rearrangement joins TRBV5-1 to TRBJ2-1; D is unresolved. CDR3 size: 12 residues. The germline V gene has CDR1 SGHRS and CDR2 YFSETQ. V was shortened by 4 bases and J by 2 bases, with 4 bases between the two germline ends.

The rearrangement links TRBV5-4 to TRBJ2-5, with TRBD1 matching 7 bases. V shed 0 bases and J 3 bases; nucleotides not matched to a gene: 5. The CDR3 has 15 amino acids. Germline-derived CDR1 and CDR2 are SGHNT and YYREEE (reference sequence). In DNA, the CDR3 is TGTGCCAGCAGCTTGGCCGCGACAGGGAAAGAGACCCAGTACTTC. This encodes CASSLAATGKETQYF.